This TCR beta chain was observed in a study of blood T cell repertoires in COVID-19. On the study more broadly: The samples span acute and convalescent COVID-19 from the United States, Italy and Spain. The cDNA or gDNA used as material had been derived from T cells, B-cell-depleted T cells, or PBMCs.

In the original workflow: Estimation of nucleated cell counts was performed using reference gene primer amplification. Measured with immunoSEQ multiplex PCR; TCRdb has only the in-frame clones, and not every one. The V and J calls and clone size come from that table; D and trimming were worked out from the DNA. Among about 170,000 clones listed, about 85% were seen once. Trimming took 5 bases from V and 2 from J, leaving 12 bases between them. The CDR3 consists of 14 residues. Germline V CDR1 and CDR2: SNHLY, FYNNEI. The source is a man aged 55-75 years who had recovered from COVID-19. J is TRBJ2-5 and V is TRBV2; D not certain. The source material was peripheral blood. CDR3 nucleotide sequence: TGTGCCAGCAGTTCGGTCACAGTTCAAGAGACCCAGTACTTC. It encodes CASSSVTVQETQYF.